This T cell receptor beta chain was identified in a study of T-cell memory formation after mild COVID-19. It was 5'RACE with constant-segment primers that produced the TCR alpha and TCR beta cDNA libraries, which carried sample barcodes and UMIs. TCRdb re-derived calls from the 5' RACE reads in MiXCR, one entry per CDR3 protein. Altogether some 300,000 distinct CDR3 sequences are present, roughly a fifth being singletons, with the ten largest covering about 21%. There are a few counts of this clonotype. This TCR was recovered from a man between 18 and 29 years old who had mild COVID-19 (a few samples of this study predate the infection). Cell type and time point are not known. Sequenced: PBMCs or a T cell subset sorted from them (not recorded which).

CDR3 sequence reads: CASSQLPPSGVETQYF. In DNA form, the CDR3 reads TGCGCCAGCAGCCAGCTTCCTCCTAGCGGGGTCGAGACCCAGTACTTC. This chain joins TRBV4-3 and TRBJ2-5, with 9 positions matching TRBD2. CDR1 is LGHNA and CDR2 is YSLEER in the germline V gene. J lost 5 bases, V lost 3 bases, and 10 bases had no gene match. This CDR3 is 16 amino acids long.